This T cell receptor (beta chain) appears in the sequencing data of a study of identical twins. The study, taken as a whole, reports: The conclusions drew on cross-sectional statistical analysis instead of tracking the same donors.

The CDR3 has 15 residues. V dropped 1 base and J dropped 3; count of bases not matched to a gene: 6. Germline lookup yields CDR1 SGHDN and CDR2 FVKESK. TCRdb re-called the 5' RACE reads through MiXCR, storing one row per CDR3 protein. The table has under 300,000 distinct CDR3 sequences, roughly 13% seen once. In the case of this clonotype: What it binds is unknown.

The V and J genes are TRBV14 and TRBJ2-7; 7 bases line up with TRBD1. The origin of this receptor is a woman aged 18-29 years in good health. The sequencing sample was made of memory (CD45RO+) T cells sorted from blood. In nucleotides, the CDR3 is TGTGCCAGCAGCCAAGTGAGGGGGCCGGGCTACGAGCAGTACTTC. Protein: CASSQVRGPGYEQYF.